Given below is one T cell receptor beta chain in context. Its specificity is not known. These data originate in a study of T cells in Graves' hyperthyroidism and ophthalmopathy. Amplification of TCR beta CDR3 regions used RNA as the template. First-round RT-PCR of the TCR CDR3 relied on the HTBI primer set. MiXCR, run by TCRdb on the multiplex PCR reads, gives a single entry per CDR3 protein. The sample has 750,000 to 900,000 distinct CDR3 sequences; more than 30% are singletons. The V and J ends lost 4 bases and 8 bases, in that order; junction bases with no gene match: 2. Germline CDR1 and CDR2: SNHLY and FYNNEI. The CDR3 is made up of 12 amino acids. Notes on the study in general: Also found in blood were most expanded thyroid clonotypes above 0.001.

The study based diagnoses on clinical symptoms, serum thyroxine and TRAb, thyroid ultrasound and orbital computed tomography. The sequence derives from a man in his late teens or twenties with Graves' hyperthyroidism. The V and J genes are TRBV2 and TRBJ1-2; 9 bases match TRBD1. The sequencing input was blood. The CDR3 DNA is TGTGCCAGCAGTGGACAGGGGGAGGGCTACACCTTC. Residues: CASSGQGEGYTF.